One sample yielded the 18 T cell receptor beta chains listed below, sequenced in a study of T cell responses to AZD1222 COVID-19 vaccine. The protocol was immunoSEQ multiplex PCR, while the TCRdb copy is restricted to in-frame clones and leaves out a portion. The repertoire holds about 180,000 clones, with 85% to 90% as singletons. The source material was peripheral blood, sampled on day 0 of AZD1222 vaccination. The origin of the receptors is an adult in good health.

The gene calls are TRBV6-5 and TRBJ2-3; D is ambiguous. Germline V gene data show CDR1 as MNHEY and CDR2 as SVGAGI. The CDR3 has 15 amino acids. The V and J ends lost 6 bases and 4 bases respectively, with 17 bases between them. In DNA, the CDR3 is TGTGCCAGCAGGGGTAGTCTGTGGTACCCAGATACGCAGTATTTT. Its protein product is CASRGSLWYPDTQYF.

The chain links TRBV11-2 to TRBJ1-1, with unresolved D. CDR3 length equals 15 residues. V was trimmed by 0 bases and J by 5 bases, leaving 13 bases between them. The germline V gene has CDR1 SGHAT and CDR2 FQNNGV. CDR3 sequence: CASSLDWHRGTEAFF. The CDR3 bases are TGTGCCAGCAGCTTAGATTGGCATAGAGGGACTGAAGCTTTCTTT.

J is TRBJ1-1 and V is TRBV30, with D uncertain. V gave up 2 bases and J gave up 0 bases, with 7 bases separating them. CDR1 and CDR2 from the germline V gene are GTSNPN and SVGIG (reference sequence). The CDR3 contains 13 residues. The DNA of the CDR3 is TGTGCCTGGAGTCCGGGGATGAACACTGAAGCTTTCTTT. Protein sequence: CAWSPGMNTEAFF. Full variable domain (rest looked up from reference TRBV30 and TRBJ1-1): SQTIHQWPATLVQPVGSPLSLECTVEGTSNPNLYWYRQAAGRGLQLLFYSVGIGQISSEVPQNLSASRPQDRQFILSSKKLLLSDSGFYLCAWSPGMNTEAFFGQGTRLTVV.

This clone occurred once. The V gene is TRBV6-1, the J gene TRBJ2-7; TRBD2 is a possible D gene (5 bases). V was trimmed by 1 base and J by 1 base, leaving 5 bases between them. In germline, CDR1 is MNHNS, CDR2 SASEGT. The CDR3 has 13 residues. This CDR3 is CASSEGESYEQYV. The CDR3 nucleotides are TGTGCCAGCAGTGAAGGGGAGTCCTACGAGCAGTACGTC.

In the case of this clone: The junction departs from the called germline gene at one end, perhaps through a read error. The chain employs TRBV12-3 or TRBV12-4 and TRBJ1-2; D uncertain. The CDR3 covers 11 residues. CDR3 residues: CASSRAYGVLF. The CDR3 region has the DNA TGTGCCAGCAGCCGTGCTTACGGGGTGCTCTTC.

The rearrangement links TRBV29-1 to TRBJ2-1; 9 nucleotides match TRBD1. J lost 1 base, V lost 3 bases, and 4 bases had no gene match. Per germline, CDR1 SQVTM and CDR2 ANQGSEA. The CDR3 loop spans 15 amino acids. The CDR3 DNA is TGCAGCGTTGACCGGGGACAGGGATCCTACAATGAGCAGTTCTTC. Encoded protein: CSVDRGQGSYNEQFF.

This clone came up once. V gene TRBV7-9 combines with J gene TRBJ2-7; 9 nucleotides match TRBD1. Germline-derived CDR1 and CDR2 are SEHNR and FQNEAQ (reference sequence). CDR3 length equals 15 residues. Trimming cost V 3 bases and J 4 bases; bases outside gene matches: 7. CDR3 DNA sequence: TGTGCCAGCAGCTTTGGACAGGGGCGATTTTACGAGCAGTACGTC. It is translated as CASSFGQGRFYEQYV.

This clone was recorded once. The chain carries TRBV6-5 and TRBJ1-5; D possibly corresponds to TRBD1 (5 bases). The germline V gene encodes CDR1 MNHEY and CDR2 SVGAGI. V was pared by 2 bases and J by 0 bases, with 8 bases between. This CDR3 has 15 residues. The CDR3 loop is CASSYGGLSNQPQHF. Written as DNA, the CDR3 is TGTGCCAGCAGTTACGGGGGACTTAGCAATCAGCCCCAGCATTTT.

J is TRBJ2-1 and V is TRBV28; D remains ambiguous. The CDR3 is 13 residues long. Germline lookup yields CDR1 MDHEN and CDR2 SYDVKM. V was pared by 2 bases and J by 5 bases, with 7 bases between. CDR3: CASSLISDNEQFF. The DNA of the CDR3 is TGTGCCAGCAGTTTAATTTCGGACAATGAGCAGTTCTTC. Together with reference TRBV28 and TRBJ2-1, the CDR3 gives the full variable domain: DVKVTQSSRYLVKRTGEKVFLECVQDMDHENMFWYRQDPGLGLRLIYFSYDVKMKEKGDIPEGYSVSREKKERFSLILESASTNQTSMYLCASSLISDNEQFFGPGTRLTVL.

The genes are TRBV5-1 and TRBJ1-4; D might be TRBD1 (5 bases). Trimming took off 0 bases at V and 4 bases at J, with 10 bases between the two ends. From germline, CDR1 is SGHRS and CDR2 YFSETQ. The CDR3 length is 15 residues. The CDR3 nucleotides read TGCGCCAGCAGCTTGGCATCGGGGGATAATGAAAAACTGTTTTTT. It specifies CASSLASGDNEKLFF. Looking up the rest from reference TRBV5-1 and TRBJ1-4 gives the full variable domain: KAGVTQTPRYLIKTRGQQVTLSCSPISGHRSVSWYQQTPGQGLQFLFEYFSETQRNKGNFPGRFSGRQFSNSRSEMNVSTLELGDSALYLCASSLASGDNEKLFFGSGTQLSVL.

The chain carries TRBV6-2 or TRBV6-3 and TRBJ2-5, with no clear D. Trimming cost V 6 bases and J 9 bases, with 14 bases left between them. CDR3 size: 12 residues. Germline V lookup: CDR1 MNHEY, CDR2 SVGEGT. This chain's CDR3 is CASSSSLRAQYF. CDR3 nucleotide sequence: TGTGCCAGCAGCTCCTCACTTCGGGCCCAGTACTTC.

The DNA of the CDR3 is TGCGCCAGCAGCCAAGCCCCCACGGGACAGGGTGACACTGAAGCTTTCTTT. It is translated as CASSQAPTGQGDTEAFF. The chain employs TRBV4-1 and TRBJ1-1; TRBD1 agrees at 9 bases. This CDR3 has 17 amino acids. CDR1 is MGHRA, CDR2 YSYEKL, per germline. V was clipped by 1 base and J by 3 bases; unmatched bases: 9.

The chain employs TRBV7-9 and TRBJ2-7, with D tentatively TRBD2 (6 bases). The CDR3 totals 16 residues. Germline CDR1 is SEHNR and CDR2 is FQNEAQ (reference sequence). The V end was cut by 1 base, the J end by 5 bases, with 18 bases between. In nucleotides, the CDR3 is TGTGCCAGCAGCTTAGGCCGGCCCGGAGGGGACGACGAGCAGTACGTC. Its protein is CASSLGRPGGDDEQYV.

The rearrangement links TRBV5-1 to TRBJ2-7; the D is unclear. Trimming stripped 4 bases from V and 3 bases from J, with 11 bases between. The length of the CDR3 is 13 residues. Germline V CDR1 and CDR2: SGHRS, YFSETQ. CDR3 nucleotide sequence: TGCGCCAGCAGCCGCGACATTCTCTACGAGCAGTACTTC. It specifies CASSRDILYEQYF.

V usage is TRBV7-2 and J usage is TRBJ2-1, with D unclear. V lost 1 base and J 10 bases, leaving 8 bases between the germline ends. The CDR3 covers 12 residues. CDR1 and CDR2 from the germline V gene are SGHTA and FQGNSA. This CDR3 is CASSLGVVEQFF. The CDR3 DNA is TGTGCCAGCAGCTTAGGAGTGGTGGAGCAGTTCTTC. Full variable domain (outside the CDR3, taken from reference TRBV7-2 and TRBJ2-1): GAGVSQSPSNKVTEKGKDVELRCDPISGHTALYWYRQSLGQGLEFLIYFQGNSAPDKSGLPSDRFSAERTGGSVSTLTIQRTQQEDSAVYLCASSLGVVEQFFGPGTRLTVL.

The rearrangement links TRBV5-4 to TRBJ2-2, with 7 positions matching TRBD1. This CDR3 region has 15 residues. Looked up from germline, CDR1 is SGHNT and CDR2 is YYREEE (reference sequence). Losses at the gene ends were 0 bases for V and 1 base for J; bases not matched to a gene: 0. This CDR3 reads CASSLGQGNTGELFF. For the CDR3, the DNA is TGTGCCAGCAGCTTGGGACAGGGGAACACCGGGGAGCTGTTTTTT.

The V gene is TRBV19, the J gene TRBJ2-3, with 7 bases that match TRBD2. There are 14 residues in the CDR3. Trimming at V came to 1 base and at J to 4 bases, leaving 2 bases not matched to a gene. CDR1 is LNHDA and CDR2 is SQIVND in the germline V gene (reference sequence). The CDR3 reads CASSIGGRADTQYF. CDR3 DNA sequence: TGTGCCAGTAGTATAGGGGGGAGGGCAGATACGCAGTATTTT.

The CDR3 DNA reads TGTGCCTGGAGTGTACCGTGGGTGAATTCACCCCTCCACTTT. This translates into CAWSVPWVNSPLHF. The rearrangement links TRBV30 to TRBJ1-6; no firm D call. The CDR3 is 14 amino acids. Germline V gene data show CDR1 as GTSNPN and CDR2 as SVGIG (reference sequence). V was trimmed by 0 bases and J by 7 bases, leaving 10 bases between them. The variable domain in full, completed from reference TRBV30 and TRBJ1-6, reads SQTIHQWPATLVQPVGSPLSLECTVEGTSNPNLYWYRQAAGRGLQLLFYSVGIGQISSEVPQNLSASRPQDRQFILSSKKLLLSDSGFYLCAWSVPWVNSPLHFGNGTRLTVT.